These 8 T cell receptor beta chains share one sample of origin, sequenced in a study of blood T cells in healthy people across ages. A second about 7 to 12 cycle PCR used barcoded and J-beta primers. TCRdb reprocessed the 5' RACE reads with MiXCR, giving one entry per CDR3 protein. The sample consists of around 1,600,000 distinct CDR3 sequences, roughly two fifths of them appearing once. Sequenced: blood. The receptor set was obtained from a woman aged 18-29 years in good health.

This clonotype was observed a handful of times. This chain joins TRBV4-1 and TRBJ1-2; no reliable D call. Germline CDR1 and CDR2: MGHRA and YSYEKL. V was cut by 4 bases and J by 1 base, with 22 bases left in between. The CDR3 consists of 18 residues. The CDR3 here is CASSPYSGMSEGNYGYTF. In nucleotides, the CDR3 is TGCGCCAGCAGCCCCTACTCGGGGATGAGCGAGGGTAACTATGGCTACACCTTC.

The chain recombines TRBV7-6 with TRBJ2-6; 7 bases map to TRBD1. The CDR3 runs to 17 residues. Germline CDR1 SGHVS, CDR2 FNYEAQ. With 4 bases clipped from V and 0 bases from J, the junction kept 6 bases outside the gene matches. In DNA form, the CDR3 reads TGTGCCAGCAGCTCATACACAGGGGCCTCTGGGGCCAACGTCCTGACTTTC. Translating gives CASSSYTGASGANVLTF.

This clonotype came up a few times. This chain's CDR3 is CATSESTRYEQYF. The CDR3 DNA follows: TGTGCCACCAGTGAGTCGACACGTTACGAGCAGTACTTC. This chain links TRBV24-1 with TRBJ2-7; D remains ambiguous. Looked up from germline, CDR1 is KGHDR and CDR2 is SFDVKD. V lost 4 bases to trimming and J lost 4 bases, with 10 bases between them. The CDR3 loop spans 13 amino acids.

This chain connects TRBV29-1 to TRBJ2-1; no firm D call. CDR3 length equals 12 residues. Trimming removed 3 bases at V and 10 bases at J, with 13 bases between. Germline CDR1 SQVTM, CDR2 ANQGSEA. The CDR3 loop reads CSVEGSSWEQFF. In DNA form, the CDR3 reads TGCAGCGTTGAGGGTTCTAGTTGGGAGCAGTTCTTC.

About this clonotype: The junction shows a germline mismatch at one end, possibly a read error. The CDR3 nucleotides are TGTACCAGCGGCGGGACAAGGAACACCGGGGAGCTGTTTTTT. Its translation is CTSGGTRNTGELFF. The chain carries TRBV9 and TRBJ2-2; either TRBD1 or TRBD2 may fit D (6 bases each). Germline V gene sequence: CDR1 SGDLS, CDR2 YYNGEE. CDR3 length: 14 residues.

The J gene is TRBJ2-7, the V gene TRBV29-1, with a possible D match to TRBD2 (6 bases). V was clipped by 7 bases and J by 0 bases, with 10 bases between them. From germline, CDR1 is SQVTM and CDR2 ANQGSEA. This CDR3 is built from 12 residues. This CDR3 reads CSGLADSYEQYF. The CDR3 DNA is TGCAGCGGTTTAGCGGACTCCTACGAGCAGTACTTC.

The chain employs TRBV27 and TRBJ2-1, with 12 bases that match TRBD2. The CDR3 is 14 amino acids. V gave up 7 bases and J gave up 8 bases; unmatched junction bases: 6. CDR1 is MNHEY, CDR2 SMNVEV, per germline (reference sequence). The CDR3 loop is CASTLAGGSHEQFF. CDR3 DNA sequence: TGTGCCAGCACCCTAGCGGGAGGGAGTCATGAGCAGTTCTTC.

This chain joins TRBV12-3 or TRBV12-4 and TRBJ2-5; D is perhaps TRBD1 (5 bases). The CDR3 contains 14 residues. The germline V and J ends were trimmed by 1 base and 11 bases, with 17 bases remaining between them. CDR3 sequence reads: CASSLDGRALEQYF. The CDR3 coding sequence is TGTGCCAGCAGTTTAGACGGCAGGGCGTTGGAGCAGTACTTC.